This T cell receptor (beta chain) was observed in a study of response to subunit inactivated influenza vaccine. The CDR3 is made up of 16 amino acids. V was pared by 3 bases and J by 2 bases, with 6 bases of the junction left unmatched. Overall study findings and caveats: Each seasonal influenza vaccination, the authors suggested, recruits few new T cells.

TCRdb fed the RT-PCR reads into MiXCR, producing one record per CDR3 protein. The sample shows more than 700,000 distinct CDR3 sequences, 21% of them seen only once. This clonotype was detected a few times. Its cognate antigen is unknown. J is TRBJ2-7 and V is TRBV12-3 or TRBV12-4; 11 bases line up with TRBD1. The specimen was PBMCs from blood, collected roughly 5 days after vaccination. The clonotype was recovered from a man in his fifties or sixties who received an inactivated influenza vaccine. The CDR3 spells CASSFVGGQGAYEQYF. CDR3 DNA: TGTGCCAGCAGTTTTGTTGGGGGACAGGGGGCCTACGAGCAGTACTTC.